This T cell receptor beta chain was observed in a study of Tregs in tolerant kidney transplant recipients. Mixed chimerism was transient after nonmyeloablative marrow transplants from related graft donors. TCRdb's table, derived via immunoSEQ multiplex PCR, lists solely in-frame clones and lacks some. The repertoire holds tens of thousands of clones, with roughly nine tenths as singletons. This clone came up once. The antigen is undetermined. The study, taken as a whole, reports: Findings come from small patient numbers and require larger validation. Donor-specific Treg expansion exceeded global Treg expansion in tolerant patients, suggesting antigen drive. Nucleotide sequences could not be compared across some patients' samples due to primer changes.

Germline V gene data show CDR1 as SGHNT and CDR2 as YENEEA. This CDR3 comprises 18 residues. Unmatched junction bases numbered 13, after V lost 4 bases and J lost 0 bases. The material was CD4+ T cells from blood (PBMCs), obtained 24 months after the transplant. The clonotype originates from a human patient who received a combined kidney and bone marrow transplant. Some T cells may be graft donor cells. The V gene is TRBV11-3, the J gene TRBJ2-3; 7 bases match TRBD1. CDR3 sequence reads: CASSSIRDSFTSTDTQYF. The DNA for the CDR3 is TGTGCCAGCAGCTCCATCCGGGACAGTTTTACTAGCACAGATACGCAGTATTTT.